The entry below describes one TCR beta chain. This clonotype has a handful of counts. No antigen is known for it. No base qualities exist here, and no much larger clone lies one base off it. The germline V gene encodes CDR1 SGHNT and CDR2 YENEEA. The CDR3 numbers 15 residues from cysteine through phenylalanine. The DNA shown is the 45-base CDR3, in frame from base 1. Germline trimming: 1 base from V, 3 bases from J; junction bases outside gene matches: 5. Sequenced using an Illumina HiSeq 1500. TCRdb took the public reads, trimmed them with fastp at Q25, ran MiXCR for clone calling and kept in-frame beta chains. Here each entry gathers all rows of one CDR3 protein and keeps the most common genes and DNA. The sample yields roughly 990,000 distinct CDR3 sequences; roughly 31% were counted once. About an eighth of the sample belongs to the ten largest clones. This specimen comes from a study of T cell repertoires in cytomegalovirus infection (dated by TCRdb to the late 2010s). Describing the broader study: Peptide stimulations targeted recently identified HLA-C-restricted CMV epitopes, whose presentation resists viral immunomodulation, together with well-studied HLA-B-restricted epitopes. Donor HLA type was relevant to the analysis, as public TCR beta signatures indicated carriage of CMV infection together with the matching HLA type.

The sample's treatment or condition label, in plain terms: in vitro stimulation with specific CMV peptide epitopes to enrich CMV-specific T cells. Study-level results and caveats: In both this cohort and an independent roughly 350-donor cohort, the cumulative frequency of public TCR beta family members distinguished carriers of CMV infection plus the relevant HLA type. The ex vivo response was dominated by HLA-C-restricted CMV-specific TCR beta clonotypes, which also provided the single most frequent clonotype in two of eight donors.

The chain uses TRBV11-3 and TRBJ2-7, with 8 bases aligning to TRBD1. This receptor was identified in a human donor in good health (CMV status not recorded). Some clones in this sample may be carry-over from other donors' samples. Sample: cultured CD8+ T cells from PBMCs, taken from culture after CMV antigen stimulation. The nucleotides read TGTGCCAGCAGCTTAGGGACAGGGCTGAACTACGAGCAGTACTTC. Its translation is CASSLGTGLNYEQYF.